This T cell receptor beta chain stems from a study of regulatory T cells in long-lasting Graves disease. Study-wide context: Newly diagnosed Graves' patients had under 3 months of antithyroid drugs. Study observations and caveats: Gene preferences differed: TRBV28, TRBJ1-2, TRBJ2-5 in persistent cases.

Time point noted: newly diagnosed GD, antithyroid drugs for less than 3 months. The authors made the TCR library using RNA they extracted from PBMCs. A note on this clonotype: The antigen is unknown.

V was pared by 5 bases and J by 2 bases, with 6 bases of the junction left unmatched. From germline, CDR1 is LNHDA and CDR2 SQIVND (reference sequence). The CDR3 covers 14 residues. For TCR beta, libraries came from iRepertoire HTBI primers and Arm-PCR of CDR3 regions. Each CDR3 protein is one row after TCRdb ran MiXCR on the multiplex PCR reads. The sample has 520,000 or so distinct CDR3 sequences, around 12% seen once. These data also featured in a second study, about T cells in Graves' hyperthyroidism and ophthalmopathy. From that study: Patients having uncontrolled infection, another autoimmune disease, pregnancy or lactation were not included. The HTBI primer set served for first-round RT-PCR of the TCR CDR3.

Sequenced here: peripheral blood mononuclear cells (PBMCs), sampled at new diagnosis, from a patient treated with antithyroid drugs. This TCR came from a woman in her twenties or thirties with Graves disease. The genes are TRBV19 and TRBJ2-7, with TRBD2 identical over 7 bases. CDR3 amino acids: CASSVLAETYEQYF. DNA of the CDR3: TGTGCCAGTAGTGTCCTAGCGGAAACCTACGAGCAGTACTTC. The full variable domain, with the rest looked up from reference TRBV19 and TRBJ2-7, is DGGITQSPKYLFRKEGQNVTLSCEQNLNHDAMYWYRQDPGQGLRLIYYSQIVNDFQKGDIAEGYSVSREKKESFPLTVTSAQKNPTAFYLCASSVLAETYEQYFGPGTRLTVT.